This entry concerns a single T cell receptor (beta chain). Its antigen remains unidentified. Clones were sequenced by immunoSEQ multiplex PCR, and TCRdb holds only the in-frame ones, with some missing. The repertoire has approximately 1.5 million clones, less than 99% of them found once; the top ten carry 0.36%. This sample is drawn from a study of shared clonotypes between healthy human individuals. Study results and caveats: The researchers took only blood, and tissue repertoires probably look different.

Germline CDR1 is SGHTA and CDR2 is FQGNSA. With 1 base removed from V and 1 base from J, the gap between germline ends came to 11 bases. This CDR3 contains 15 residues. The J gene is TRBJ2-7, the V gene TRBV7-2; no definite D call. The receptor comes from a man aged 25-45 years in good health. The sample was naive CD4+ T cells sorted from blood. The subset here: CD45RA+ positively selected. CDR3 protein: CASSLEPRASYEQYF. CDR3 DNA: TGTGCCAGCAGCTTAGAGCCCCGTGCTTCCTACGAGCAGTACTTC.